This TCR beta chain was profiled in a study of blood T cell repertoires in COVID-19. Study-wide background: T cells, B-cell-depleted T cells, or PBMCs provided the cDNA or gDNA that served as material.

The authors' processing: Amplifying reference gene primers gave estimates of nucleated cell counts. The data were produced by immunoSEQ multiplex PCR, yet TCRdb's version contains in-frame clones alone and is incomplete. D and trimming were read from the DNA, whereas the V and J calls and clone size are those reported in that table. The data contain fewer than 200,000 clones, 70% to 85% of them seen just once; the ten biggest clones take up 1% to 1.5%. Germline V gene data show CDR1 as SGDLS and CDR2 as YYNGEE. The CDR3 covers 14 residues. With V trimmed by 0 bases and J by 3 bases, 0 bases remained unmatched.

The rearrangement links TRBV9 to TRBJ1-1; TRBD1 agrees at 9 bases. Sequencing was done on a sample of peripheral blood. The sequence was collected from a man aged 55 to 69 who had recovered from COVID-19. The CDR3 is CASSVGTGDTEAFF. The CDR3 DNA reads as TGTGCCAGCAGCGTAGGGACAGGGGACACTGAAGCTTTCTTT.